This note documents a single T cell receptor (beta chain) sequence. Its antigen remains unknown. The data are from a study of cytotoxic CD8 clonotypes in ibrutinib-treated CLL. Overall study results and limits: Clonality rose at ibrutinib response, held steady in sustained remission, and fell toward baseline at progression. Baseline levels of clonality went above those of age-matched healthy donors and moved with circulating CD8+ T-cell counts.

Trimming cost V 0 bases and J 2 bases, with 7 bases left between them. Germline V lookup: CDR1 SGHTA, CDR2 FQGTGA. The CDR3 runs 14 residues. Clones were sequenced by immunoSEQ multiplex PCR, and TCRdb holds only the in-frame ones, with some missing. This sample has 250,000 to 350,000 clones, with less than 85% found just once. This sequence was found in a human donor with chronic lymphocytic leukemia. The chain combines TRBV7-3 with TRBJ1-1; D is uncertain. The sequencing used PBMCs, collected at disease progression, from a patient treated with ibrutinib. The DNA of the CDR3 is TGTGCCAGCAGCTTAACAGGACTTAACACTGAAGCTTTCTTT. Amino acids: CASSLTGLNTEAFF.